The 21 T cell receptor beta chains below come from one sample, sequenced in a study of blood T cell repertoires in COVID-19. Generated by immunoSEQ multiplex PCR, the TCRdb table keeps only in-frame clones and is missing some. The sample holds 70,000 to 90,000 clones, around 84% seen once. The sample was peripheral blood. The receptor source for this set is an older man with active or convalescent COVID-19.

The gene calls are TRBV7-2 and TRBJ1-4; 8 bases are a match to TRBD1. Germline V gene sequence: CDR1 SGHTA, CDR2 FQGNSA. This CDR3 spans 15 amino acids. J gave up 7 bases and V 1 base, and 5 bases lay outside the gene matches. The CDR3 sequence is CASSLGDRSGEKLFF. CDR3 DNA: TGTGCCAGCAGCTTAGGGGACAGGTCGGGTGAAAAACTGTTTTTT.

The rearrangement uses TRBV30 and TRBJ1-3; 7 nucleotides match TRBD1. V was pared by 4 bases and J by 0 bases, with 9 bases of the junction left unmatched. Germline V gene lookup returns CDR1 GTSNPN and CDR2 SVGIG (reference sequence). The CDR3 length is 16 residues. The CDR3 DNA sequence: TGTGCCTGGACCAAGACAGGGATTGTCTCTGGAAACACCATATATTTT. The encoded protein is CAWTKTGIVSGNTIYF.

The V gene is TRBV19, the J gene TRBJ1-6; D possibly corresponds to TRBD1 (6 bases). Per the germline V gene, CDR1 is LNHDA and CDR2 is SQIVND (reference sequence). V lost 7 bases and J 6 bases, leaving 13 bases between the germline ends. The CDR3 extends over 14 amino acids. CDR3 nucleotides: TGTGCCAGTAAGGGATACAGGGTTAATTCACCCCTCCACTTT. As protein: CASKGYRVNSPLHF. Full variable domain (missing parts from reference TRBV19 and TRBJ1-6): DGGITQSPKYLFRKEGQNVTLSCEQNLNHDAMYWYRQDPGQGLRLIYYSQIVNDFQKGDIAEGYSVSREKKESFPLTVTSAQKNPTAFYLCASKGYRVNSPLHFGNGTRLTVT.

The gene calls are TRBV6-5 and TRBJ1-5; 9 bases map to TRBD1. Germline V gene sequence: CDR1 MNHEY, CDR2 SVGAGI. J gave up 5 bases and V 6 bases, and 5 bases lay outside the gene matches. There are 14 residues in the CDR3. The CDR3: CASSRDRVDQPQHF. The CDR3 DNA sequence: TGTGCCAGCAGCCGGGACAGGGTTGATCAGCCCCAGCATTTT.

The sample holds a few counts of this clone. The V gene is TRBV28, the J gene TRBJ1-5; 7 bases match TRBD1. Unmatched junction bases numbered 7, after V lost 5 bases and J lost 6 bases. The CDR3 is 14 residues long. Germline CDR1 reads MDHEN; CDR2 reads SYDVKM. CDR3 residues: CASSQQGMVQPQHF. The CDR3 coding sequence is TGTGCCAGCAGTCAACAGGGGATGGTTCAGCCCCAGCATTTT. The complete variable domain, with remaining parts taken from reference TRBV28 and TRBJ1-5, reads DVKVTQSSRYLVKRTGEKVFLECVQDMDHENMFWYRQDPGLGLRLIYFSYDVKMKEKGDIPEGYSVSREKKERFSLILESASTNQTSMYLCASSQQGMVQPQHFGDGTRLSIL.

The chain carries TRBV30 and TRBJ2-1; the match to TRBD1 covers 8 bases. CDR1 and CDR2 from the germline V gene are GTSNPN and SVGIG (reference sequence). The CDR3 length is 15 residues. Trimming took 1 base from V and 9 from J; bases not matched to a gene: 11. Here the CDR3 DNA reads TGTGCCTGGAGTGGAGGGACAGGAGTCGGGGGTGAGCAGTTCTTC. This codes for CAWSGGTGVGGEQFF. Full variable domain (outside the CDR3, taken from reference TRBV30 and TRBJ2-1): SQTIHQWPATLVQPVGSPLSLECTVEGTSNPNLYWYRQAAGRGLQLLFYSVGIGQISSEVPQNLSASRPQDRQFILSSKKLLLSDSGFYLCAWSGGTGVGGEQFFGPGTRLTVL.

The CDR3 protein is CASSLRTGPQETQYF. DNA of the CDR3: TGTGCCAGCAGTTTACGTACAGGGCCGCAAGAGACCCAGTACTTC. The chain has TRBV27 and TRBJ2-5, with D tentatively TRBD1 (6 bases). This CDR3 has 15 amino acids. The germline V gene has CDR1 MNHEY and CDR2 SMNVEV (reference sequence). V lost 2 bases to trimming and J lost 2 bases, with 12 bases between them.

This rearrangement joins TRBV6-1 to TRBJ1-2, with TRBD1 as a possible D gene (6 bases). Trimming removed 3 bases from V and 5 bases from J, with 19 bases in between. The CDR3 is 16 residues long. CDR1 is MNHNS, CDR2 SASEGT, per germline. CDR3 sequence: CASSDRGRLAFYGYTF. In DNA form, the CDR3 reads TGTGCCAGCAGTGACAGGGGCCGCTTGGCCTTTTATGGCTACACCTTC.

The chain has TRBV5-4 and TRBJ2-4, with a possible D match to TRBD1 (5 bases). The length of the CDR3 is 15 residues. Germline V CDR1 and CDR2: SGHNT, YYREEE (reference sequence). Trimming removed 1 base at V and 2 bases at J, with 10 bases between. CDR3 sequence: CASSLTGHPKNIQYF. The CDR3 DNA sequence: TGTGCCAGCAGCTTGACAGGTCATCCCAAAAACATTCAGTACTTC.

This chain joins TRBV6-5 and TRBJ1-3; D is unclear. V was clipped by 6 bases and J by 0 bases, with 6 bases between them. In germline, CDR1 is MNHEY, CDR2 SVGAGI. The CDR3 is made up of 13 amino acids. The DNA for the CDR3 is TGTGCCAGCAGGGAGCTCTCTGGAAACACCATATATTTT. This translates into CASRELSGNTIYF.

The chain links TRBV19 to TRBJ1-6; tentatively, D is TRBD1 (6 bases). CDR3 length: 16 residues. With 4 bases removed from V and 2 bases from J, the gap between germline ends came to 12 bases. Germline V gives CDR1 LNHDA, CDR2 SQIVND (reference sequence). The CDR3 DNA reads TGTGCCAGTAGTACACAGGGTTTGGCCTATAATTCACCCCTCCACTTT. Protein: CASSTQGLAYNSPLHF.

Points on this clone: At one of its ends the junction is not consistent with the germline gene, which may arise from a read error. The rearrangement joins TRBV2 to TRBJ1-5, with TRBD1 matching 7 bases. This CDR3 contains 16 residues. Per the germline V gene, CDR1 is SNHLY and CDR2 is FYNNEI. CDR3 protein: CASREEGARGNQPQHF. The CDR3 region has the DNA TGTGCCAGCAGGGAAGAGGGGGCGCGGGGCAATCAGCCCCAGCATTTT.

The CDR3 sequence is CASSFQRGGPNEQFF. CDR3 coding DNA: TGCGCCAGCAGCTTCCAGCGGGGGGGCCCTAATGAGCAGTTCTTC. The V call is TRBV5-1, the J call TRBJ2-1; TRBD2 matches at 10 bases. The CDR3 runs to 15 residues. In germline, CDR1 is SGHRS, CDR2 YFSETQ. Germline trimming cut 2 bases from V and 7 bases from J; bases unmatched to any gene: 6. Drawing the rest from reference TRBV5-1 and TRBJ2-1, the complete variable domain is KAGVTQTPRYLIKTRGQQVTLSCSPISGHRSVSWYQQTPGQGLQFLFEYFSETQRNKGNFPGRFSGRQFSNSRSEMNVSTLELGDSALYLCASSFQRGGPNEQFFGPGTRLTVL.

The rearrangement links TRBV28 to TRBJ1-1; 7 bases map to TRBD1. Germline assignment: CDR1 MDHEN and CDR2 SYDVKM. V shed 8 bases and J 2 bases; nucleotides not matched to a gene: 5. This CDR3 is 13 amino acids long. This CDR3 is CASWGTVNTEAFF. CDR3 DNA sequence: TGTGCCAGCTGGGGGACAGTCAACACTGAAGCTTTCTTT.

The gene calls are TRBV5-1 and TRBJ2-1; 8 nucleotides line up with TRBD2. The length of the CDR3 is 15 residues. V trimming: 0 bases; J trimming: 9 bases; junction bases outside the gene matches: 8. Germline V CDR1 and CDR2: SGHRS, YFSETQ. This CDR3 reads CASSLDGSGKAEQFF. The CDR3 DNA sequence: TGCGCCAGCAGCTTGGATGGTAGCGGGAAGGCTGAGCAGTTCTTC. The full variable domain, in which reference TRBV5-1 and TRBJ2-1 provide the parts outside the CDR3, is KAGVTQTPRYLIKTRGQQVTLSCSPISGHRSVSWYQQTPGQGLQFLFEYFSETQRNKGNFPGRFSGRQFSNSRSEMNVSTLELGDSALYLCASSLDGSGKAEQFFGPGTRLTVL.

The V gene is TRBV5-4, the J gene TRBJ2-3, with 12 bases matching TRBD2. Germline CDR1 SGHNT, CDR2 YYREEE (reference sequence). V was pared by 1 base and J by 3 bases, with 6 bases of the junction left unmatched. The CDR3 contains 17 residues. CDR3 protein: CASSLKLAGGTTDTQYF. The CDR3 DNA is TGTGCCAGCAGCTTGAAACTAGCGGGGGGAACAACAGATACGCAGTATTTT. The full variable domain, rest sourced from reference TRBV5-4 and TRBJ2-3, is ETGVTQSPTHLIKTRGQQVTLRCSSQSGHNTVSWYQQALGQGPQFIFQYYREEENGRGNFPPRFSGLQFPNYSSELNVNALELDDSALYLCASSLKLAGGTTDTQYFGPGTRLTVL.

In this sample, this clone turned up once. The chain couples TRBV28 to TRBJ2-5; 9 bases agree with TRBD2. In germline, CDR1 is MDHEN, CDR2 SYDVKM. The CDR3 is 14 residues long. Unmatched junction bases numbered 6, after V lost 7 bases and J lost 3 bases. CDR3 amino acids: CASKGAGGKETQYF. The CDR3 coding sequence is TGTGCCAGCAAAGGGGCGGGGGGGAAAGAGACCCAGTACTTC.

The chain joins TRBV4-2 to TRBJ1-3; D remains ambiguous. This CDR3 is built from 16 residues. V lost 0 bases and J lost 0, with 9 bases in between. The germline V gene has CDR1 LGHNA and CDR2 YNFKEQ. CDR3 protein: CASSQDVTNSGNTIYF. CDR3 sequence (DNA): TGTGCCAGCAGCCAAGATGTAACTAACTCTGGAAACACCATATATTTT.

The gene calls are TRBV7-2 and TRBJ2-5, with TRBD2 as a possible D gene (6 bases). The germline gives CDR1 SGHTA, CDR2 FQGNSA. With 5 bases removed from V and 2 bases from J, the gap between germline ends came to 15 bases. The CDR3 extends over 15 amino acids. CDR3 loop: CASSIRAGPQETQYF. CDR3 nucleotide sequence: TGTGCCAGCAGCATACGCGCGGGACCACAAGAGACCCAGTACTTC.

V is TRBV5-5 and J is TRBJ2-7; 7 bases are a match to TRBD1. The CDR3 sequence is 14 residues long. Trimming took 4 bases from V and 4 from J; bases not matched to a gene: 8. The germline gives CDR1 SGHKS, CDR2 YYEKEE (reference sequence). CDR3 amino acids: CASSPMDRLYEQYV. The CDR3 DNA reads as TGTGCCAGCAGCCCCATGGACAGGCTATACGAGCAGTACGTC.

This clone has a single count. The chain carries TRBV29-1 and TRBJ1-1; maybe TRBD1 (6 bases). The CDR3 loop spans 13 amino acids. The V end was cut by 6 bases, the J end by 1 base, with 12 bases between. Germline values: CDR1 SQVTM, CDR2 ANQGSEA. The CDR3 DNA is TGCAGCGTGCTGGGACACAGGAACACTGAAGCTTTCTTT. Translated: CSVLGHRNTEAFF.